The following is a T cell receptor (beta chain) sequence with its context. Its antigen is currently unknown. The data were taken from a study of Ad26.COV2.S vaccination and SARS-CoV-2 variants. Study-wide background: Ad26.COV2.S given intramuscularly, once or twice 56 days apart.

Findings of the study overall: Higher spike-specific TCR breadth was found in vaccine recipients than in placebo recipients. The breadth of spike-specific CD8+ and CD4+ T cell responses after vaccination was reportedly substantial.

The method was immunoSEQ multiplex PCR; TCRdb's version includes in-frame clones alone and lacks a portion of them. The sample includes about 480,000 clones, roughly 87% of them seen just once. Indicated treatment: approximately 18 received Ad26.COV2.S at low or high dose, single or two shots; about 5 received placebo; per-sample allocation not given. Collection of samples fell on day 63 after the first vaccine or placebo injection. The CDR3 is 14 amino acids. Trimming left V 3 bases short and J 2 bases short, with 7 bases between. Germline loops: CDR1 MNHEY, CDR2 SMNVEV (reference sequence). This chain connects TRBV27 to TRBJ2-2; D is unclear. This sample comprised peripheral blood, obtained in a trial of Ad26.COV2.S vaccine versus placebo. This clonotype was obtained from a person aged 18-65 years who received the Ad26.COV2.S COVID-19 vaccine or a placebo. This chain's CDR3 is CASSFGPNTGELFF. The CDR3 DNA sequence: TGTGCCAGCAGTTTTGGGCCCAACACCGGGGAGCTGTTTTTT.